This TCR beta chain was documented in a study of TIL therapy for anti-PD-1-resistant metastatic lung cancer. Time point defined: pre-treatment sample, taken before nivolumab and TIL therapy. The CDR3 is 13 residues long. The ends were cut back, 5 bases at V and 1 base at J, with 8 bases in the middle. Germline V gene lookup returns CDR1 SGHTA and CDR2 FQGNSA. This was the immunoSEQ v3 assay. Clones were read by immunoSEQ multiplex PCR, and TCRdb kept only the in-frame ones, dropping some. Among around 55,000 clones, approximately 75% were seen once, and the ten largest hold approximately 3%. The clonotype comes from a person aged 25 to 79 with non-small cell lung cancer. Specimen: blood, collected at baseline. This sequence joins TRBV7-2 and TRBJ1-2; D unclear. The CDR3 DNA reads as TGTGCCAGCAGCGAACAACTTAACTATGGCTACACCTTC. Translating it yields CASSEQLNYGYTF.